A single sample is the source of the 9 T cell receptor beta chains below, sequenced in a study of cytomegalovirus exposure and HLA in healthy donors. The PCR had 60 Vbeta and 13 Jbeta primers. The repertoire was sequenced with immunoSEQ multiplex PCR; TCRdb's copy has only in-frame clones and lacks some. The sample totals roughly 190,000 clones. Specimen: PBMCs. Receptors were obtained from a man in his thirties or forties in good health and CMV-seronegative.

The chain employs TRBV5-1 and TRBJ2-1, with TRBD1 as a possible D gene (6 bases). This CDR3 has 14 amino acids. V was shortened by 0 bases and J by 6 bases, with 10 bases between the two germline ends. Germline CDR1 is SGHRS and CDR2 is YFSETQ. In DNA form, the CDR3 reads TGCGCCAGCAGCTTGGTCCCAGGGGTCAATGAGCAGTTCTTC. Its protein is CASSLVPGVNEQFF.

This chain links TRBV7-9 with TRBJ1-1; D remains ambiguous. The ends were cut back, 3 bases at V and 1 base at J, with 6 bases in the middle. Germline V gives CDR1 SEHNR, CDR2 FQNEAQ (reference sequence). The length of the CDR3 is 13 residues. In DNA, the CDR3 is TGTGCCAGCAGCTTGCCCGGGAACACTGAAGCTTTCTTT. It translates to CASSLPGNTEAFF.

The gene calls are TRBV29-1 and TRBJ1-4; D call uncertain. Trimming took off 6 bases at V and 8 bases at J, with 25 bases between the two ends. The CDR3 has 16 amino acids. Germline CDR1 SQVTM, CDR2 ANQGSEA. In DNA form, the CDR3 reads TGCAGCGTCGTATTTCGGGTCAATTGGGGAGAAGAAAAACTGTTTTTT. Protein product: CSVVFRVNWGEEKLFF.

The V and J genes are TRBV7-2 and TRBJ2-7, with TRBD2 identical over 7 bases. CDR3 length: 16 residues. Germline CDR1 SGHTA, CDR2 FQGNSA. V shed 3 bases, J shed 2 bases, and the junction held 10 bases outside the gene matches. The CDR3 sequence: CASSFRSSGSAYEQYF. The CDR3 region has the DNA TGTGCCAGCAGCTTCCGGAGTAGCGGGTCGGCCTACGAGCAGTACTTC.

The V call is TRBV5-6, the J call TRBJ2-2; 7 bases map to TRBD2. The CDR3 consists of 17 residues. Trimming took 0 bases from V and 4 from J; bases not matched to a gene: 9. The germline V gene encodes CDR1 SGHDT and CDR2 YYEEEE. The CDR3 is CASSLGLAGRGTGELFF. The DNA of the CDR3 is TGTGCCAGCAGCTTGGGACTAGCAGGTCGCGGCACCGGGGAGCTGTTTTTT.

The chain links TRBV5-1 to TRBJ2-1, with 12 bases matching TRBD2. The germline gives CDR1 SGHRS, CDR2 YFSETQ. CDR3 size: 14 residues. Germline trimming cut 5 bases from V and 7 bases from J; bases unmatched to any gene: 4. CDR3 sequence reads: CASRRTSGINEQFF. CDR3 bases: TGCGCCAGCAGGAGGACTAGCGGGATAAATGAGCAGTTCTTC.

The genes are TRBV2 and TRBJ2-3; D is unclear. The CDR3 runs to 12 residues. V was clipped by 11 bases and J by 2 bases, with 11 bases between them. Germline V gene lookup returns CDR1 SNHLY and CDR2 FYNNEI. This CDR3 is CAGTLDTDTQYF. For the CDR3, the DNA is TGTGCCGGAACTCTAGACACAGATACGCAGTATTTT. The full variable domain, completed using reference TRBV2 and TRBJ2-3, is EPEVTQTPSHQVTQMGQEVILRCVPISNHLYFYWYRQILGQKVEFLVSFYNNEISEKSEIFDDQFSVERPDGSNFTLKIRSTKLEDSAMYFCAGTLDTDTQYFGPGTRLTVL.

The chain is built from TRBV5-1 and TRBJ1-1; TRBD1 aligns across 7 bases. The germline V gene encodes CDR1 SGHRS and CDR2 YFSETQ. J was trimmed by 1 base and V by 4 bases; bases with no gene match: 4. The CDR3 has 14 residues. CDR3 sequence reads: CASSTGDGNTEAFF. Written as DNA, the CDR3 is TGCGCCAGCAGCACAGGGGACGGGAACACTGAAGCTTTCTTT.

This rearrangement joins TRBV27 to TRBJ2-7, with 10 bases fitting TRBD1. The J segment lost 3 bases and the V segment lost 6 bases, leaving 2 bases of the junction unmatched. Germline V CDR1 and CDR2: MNHEY, SMNVEV (reference sequence). This CDR3 comprises 13 residues. The CDR3 sequence is CASSRDRGYEQYF. The CDR3 coding sequence is TGTGCCAGCAGCCGGGACAGGGGCTACGAGCAGTACTTC.